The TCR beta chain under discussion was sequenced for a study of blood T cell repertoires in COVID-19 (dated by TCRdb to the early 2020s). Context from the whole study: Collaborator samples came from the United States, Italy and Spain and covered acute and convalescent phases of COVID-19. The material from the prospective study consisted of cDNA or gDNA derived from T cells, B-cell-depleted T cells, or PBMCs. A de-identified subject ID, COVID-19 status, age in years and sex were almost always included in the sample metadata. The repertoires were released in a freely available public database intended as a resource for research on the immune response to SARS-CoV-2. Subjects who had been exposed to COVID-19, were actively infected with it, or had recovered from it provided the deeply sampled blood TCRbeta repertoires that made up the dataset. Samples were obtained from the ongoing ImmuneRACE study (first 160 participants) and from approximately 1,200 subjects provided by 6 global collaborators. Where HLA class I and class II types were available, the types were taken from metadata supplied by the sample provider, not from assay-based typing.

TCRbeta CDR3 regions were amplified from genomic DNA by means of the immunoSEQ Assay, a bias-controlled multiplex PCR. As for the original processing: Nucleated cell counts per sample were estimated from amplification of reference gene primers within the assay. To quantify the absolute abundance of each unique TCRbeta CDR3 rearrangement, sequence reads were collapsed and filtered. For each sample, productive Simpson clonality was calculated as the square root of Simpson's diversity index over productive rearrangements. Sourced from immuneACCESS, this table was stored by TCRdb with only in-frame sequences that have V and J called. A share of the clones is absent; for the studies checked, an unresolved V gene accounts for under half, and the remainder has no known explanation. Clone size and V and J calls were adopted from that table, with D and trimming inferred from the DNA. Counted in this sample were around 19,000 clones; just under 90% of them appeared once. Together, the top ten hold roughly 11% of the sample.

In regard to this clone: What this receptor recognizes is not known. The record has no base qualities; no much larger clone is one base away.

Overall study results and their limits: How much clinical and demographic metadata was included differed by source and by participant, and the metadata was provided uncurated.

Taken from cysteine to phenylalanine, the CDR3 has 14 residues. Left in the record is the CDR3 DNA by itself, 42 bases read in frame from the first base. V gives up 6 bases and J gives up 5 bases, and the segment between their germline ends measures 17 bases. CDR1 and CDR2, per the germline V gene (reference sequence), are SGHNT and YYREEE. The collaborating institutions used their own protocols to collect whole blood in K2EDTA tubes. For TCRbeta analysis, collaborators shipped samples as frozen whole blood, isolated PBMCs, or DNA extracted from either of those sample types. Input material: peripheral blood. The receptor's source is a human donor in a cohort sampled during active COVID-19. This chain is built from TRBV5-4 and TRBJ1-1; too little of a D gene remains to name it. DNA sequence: TGTGCCAGCATCCCGGACGGGGAAACTACTGAAGCTTTCTTT. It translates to CASIPDGETTEAFF.